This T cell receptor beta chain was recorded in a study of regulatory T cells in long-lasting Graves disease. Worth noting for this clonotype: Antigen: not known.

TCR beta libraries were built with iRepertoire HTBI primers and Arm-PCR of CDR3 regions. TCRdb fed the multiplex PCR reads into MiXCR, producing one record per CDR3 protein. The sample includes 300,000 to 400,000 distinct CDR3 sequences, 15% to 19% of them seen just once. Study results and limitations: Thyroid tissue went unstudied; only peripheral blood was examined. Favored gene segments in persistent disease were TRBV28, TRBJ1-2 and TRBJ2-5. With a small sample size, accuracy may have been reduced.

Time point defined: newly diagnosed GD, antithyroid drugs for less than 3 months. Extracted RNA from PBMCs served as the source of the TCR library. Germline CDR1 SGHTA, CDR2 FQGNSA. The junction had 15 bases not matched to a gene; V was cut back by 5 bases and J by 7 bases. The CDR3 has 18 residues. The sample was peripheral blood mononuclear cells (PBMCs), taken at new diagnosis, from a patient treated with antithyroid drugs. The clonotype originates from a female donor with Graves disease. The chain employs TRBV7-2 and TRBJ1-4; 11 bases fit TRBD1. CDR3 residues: CASSKGDRGGRGGEKLFF. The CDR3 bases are TGTGCCAGCAGCAAAGGGGACAGGGGGGGACGCGGTGGTGAAAAACTGTTTTTT.